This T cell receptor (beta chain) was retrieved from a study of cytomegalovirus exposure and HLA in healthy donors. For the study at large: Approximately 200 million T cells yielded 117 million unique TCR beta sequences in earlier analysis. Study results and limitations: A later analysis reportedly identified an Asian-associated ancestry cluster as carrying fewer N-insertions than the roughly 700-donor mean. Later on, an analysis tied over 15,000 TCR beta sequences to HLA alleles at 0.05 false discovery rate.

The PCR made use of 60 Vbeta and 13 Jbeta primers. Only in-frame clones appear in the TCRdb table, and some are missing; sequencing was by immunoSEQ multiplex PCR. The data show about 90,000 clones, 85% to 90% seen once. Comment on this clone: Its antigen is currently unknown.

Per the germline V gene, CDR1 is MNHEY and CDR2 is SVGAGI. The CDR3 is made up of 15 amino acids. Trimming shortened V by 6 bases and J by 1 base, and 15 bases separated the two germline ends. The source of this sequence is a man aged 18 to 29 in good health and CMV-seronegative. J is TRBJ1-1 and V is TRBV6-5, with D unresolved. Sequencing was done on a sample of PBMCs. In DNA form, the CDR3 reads TGTGCCAGCAGCCCCTCCAGGCCCGGGAACACTGAAGCTTTCTTT. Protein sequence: CASSPSRPGNTEAFF.